Shown below are 26 T cell receptor beta chains from a single sample sequenced in a study of cytomegalovirus exposure and HLA in healthy donors. The primer mix had 60 Vbeta and 13 Jbeta primers. TCRdb's copy holds only in-frame clones and misses some; the assay was immunoSEQ multiplex PCR. The profile shows more than 100,000 clones, approximately 73% of them singletons. The sequenced sample consisted of PBMCs. The source is a woman aged 18-29 years in good health and CMV-seropositive.

The chain couples TRBV29-1 to TRBJ1-1; no firm D call. CDR3 length equals 13 residues. Trimming pared 6 bases from V and 1 base from J, leaving 12 bases between. Germline CDR1 is SQVTM and CDR2 is ANQGSEA. CDR3 bases: TGCAGCGTCACCTTCTCCAGGAACACTGAAGCTTTCTTT. Its protein is CSVTFSRNTEAFF.

The rearrangement links TRBV28 to TRBJ2-7; TRBD1 matches at 7 bases. The CDR3 is made up of 13 amino acids. Germline CDR1 reads MDHEN; CDR2 reads SYDVKM. The V and J ends lost 5 bases and 7 bases, in that order; junction bases with no gene match: 8. The CDR3 coding sequence is TGTGCCAGCAGTCTGACAGGGCAAGGGGAGCAGTACTTC. Protein product: CASSLTGQGEQYF. The variable domain in full, with the rest retrieved from reference TRBV28 and TRBJ2-7, is DVKVTQSSRYLVKRTGEKVFLECVQDMDHENMFWYRQDPGLGLRLIYFSYDVKMKEKGDIPEGYSVSREKKERFSLILESASTNQTSMYLCASSLTGQGEQYFGPGTRLTVT.

The CDR3 loop reads CASSNNQGTQYF. In nucleotides, the CDR3 is TGTGCCAGCAGTAATAACCAGGGTACGCAGTATTTT. This rearrangement joins TRBV27 to TRBJ2-3, with D possibly matching TRBD1 (5 bases). The CDR3 sequence is 12 residues long. V lost 5 bases and J 8 bases, leaving 11 bases between the germline ends. Germline V gene lookup returns CDR1 MNHEY and CDR2 SMNVEV (reference sequence).

The chain carries TRBV9 and TRBJ2-2; the D gene is possibly TRBD2 (7 bases). The length of the CDR3 is 14 residues. The V and J ends lost 6 bases and 5 bases respectively, with 14 bases between them. Germline V gene sequence: CDR1 SGDLS, CDR2 YYNGEE. CDR3 DNA: TGTGCCAGCACCAGGGGACTAAGAACCGGGGAGCTGTTTTTT. Protein sequence: CASTRGLRTGELFF.

The rearrangement uses TRBV9 and TRBJ1-2; D unresolved. Trimming removed 4 bases from V and 8 bases from J, with 21 bases in between. Per the germline V gene, CDR1 is SGDLS and CDR2 is YYNGEE. This CDR3 is 15 amino acids long. The CDR3 reads CASSPMAGEPQGYTF. In DNA, the CDR3 is TGTGCCAGCAGCCCAATGGCGGGAGAGCCCCAGGGCTACACCTTC.

J is TRBJ2-3 and V is TRBV5-4; 13 positions match TRBD2. Germline CDR1 SGHNT, CDR2 YYREEE (reference sequence). The CDR3 runs to 17 residues. The J segment lost 5 bases and the V segment lost 3 bases, leaving 9 bases of the junction unmatched. The CDR3 here is CASSSTGLAGRVDTQYF. In DNA form, the CDR3 reads TGTGCCAGCAGCTCTACGGGACTAGCGGGGAGGGTAGATACGCAGTATTTT.

The genes are TRBV11-2 and TRBJ2-1, with 7 bases matching TRBD2. This CDR3 region has 16 residues. V was clipped by 1 base and J by 8 bases; unmatched bases: 11. Germline V gene sequence: CDR1 SGHAT, CDR2 FQNNGV. CDR3 DNA sequence: TGTGCCAGCAGCTTAGTCGGGAGGCGCAGGGTCGATGAGCAGTTCTTC. Residues: CASSLVGRRRVDEQFF.

This chain links TRBV7-9 with TRBJ1-2, with D uncertain. Germline-derived CDR1 and CDR2 are SEHNR and FQNEAQ (reference sequence). The CDR3 length is 13 residues. V was trimmed by 5 bases and J by 4 bases, leaving 11 bases between them. The CDR3 nucleotides read TGTGCCAGCAGCCCAGAAGTAAGCTATGGCTACACCTTC. The encoded protein is CASSPEVSYGYTF.

This clone was seen just once. The gene calls are TRBV15 and TRBJ1-5, with a tentative D call TRBD1 (5 bases). V was trimmed by 0 bases and J by 5 bases, leaving 11 bases between them. This CDR3 region has 15 residues. Per germline, CDR1 LNHNV and CDR2 YYDKDF (reference sequence). Written as DNA, the CDR3 is TGTGCCACCAGCAGAGATGCGGGACCGTATCAGCCCCAGCATTTT. It codes for CATSRDAGPYQPQHF.

The V and J genes are TRBV2 and TRBJ2-7; a weak D match, TRBD1 (6 bases). CDR1 is SNHLY, CDR2 FYNNEI, per germline. Trimming stripped 5 bases from V and 1 base from J, with 18 bases between. The CDR3 is 16 residues long. This CDR3 is CASSNRDTWYSYEQYF. Here the CDR3 DNA reads TGTGCCAGCAGTAACCGGGACACGTGGTATTCCTACGAGCAGTACTTC.

J is TRBJ1-3 and V is TRBV21-1; the DNA was not used to check the table's D call, TRBD1. TRBV21-1 corresponds to a pseudogene. This CDR3 has 15 amino acids. In DNA, the CDR3 is TGTGCCAGCAGCAAAGACGACAGCAACCTTGGCATAAAATATTTT. As protein: CASSKDDSNLGIKYF.

This chain joins TRBV6-1 and TRBJ2-3; 11 bases align to TRBD2. This CDR3 has 20 amino acids. Germline trimming cut 7 bases from V and 3 bases from J; bases unmatched to any gene: 21. Germline-derived CDR1 and CDR2 are MNHNS and SASEGT. CDR3 amino acids: CASTEARGASGRLWTDTQYF. CDR3 DNA sequence: TGTGCCAGCACAGAAGCCAGGGGGGCTAGCGGGAGGTTATGGACAGATACGCAGTATTTT.

The chain recombines TRBV19 with TRBJ2-7; D is perhaps TRBD2 (6 bases). CDR1 LNHDA and CDR2 SQIVND come from the germline V gene (reference sequence). V was pared by 5 bases and J by 3 bases, with 17 bases between. This CDR3 is 15 amino acids long. This CDR3 is CASSSGTPPGYEQYF. For the CDR3, the DNA is TGTGCCAGTAGTTCCGGGACTCCTCCTGGCTACGAGCAGTACTTC.

V is TRBV14 and J is TRBJ1-1; 8 nucleotides match TRBD1. CDR1 is SGHDN, CDR2 FVKESK, per germline. This CDR3 contains 14 residues. V lost 3 bases and J lost 6; bases outside the gene matches: 6. The CDR3 DNA follows: TGTGCCAGCAGCCACAGACAGGGGATGGCTGAAGCTTTCTTT. Translated, it gives CASSHRQGMAEAFF.

The V gene is TRBV11-2, the J gene TRBJ2-7, with 7 nucleotides matching TRBD2. Germline V gene sequence: CDR1 SGHAT, CDR2 FQNNGV. V lost 5 bases, J lost 1 base, and 5 bases stayed unmatched. The CDR3 length is 14 residues. CDR3 sequence reads: CASSRDYTSYEQYF. CDR3 in DNA: TGTGCCAGCAGCAGGGACTATACTTCCTACGAGCAGTACTTC.

The V and J genes are TRBV27 and TRBJ2-3, with TRBD1 identical over 8 bases. CDR1 is MNHEY and CDR2 is SMNVEV in the germline V gene (reference sequence). There are 15 residues in the CDR3. With 7 bases clipped from V and 3 bases from J, the junction kept 9 bases outside the gene matches. The CDR3: CASIGDRGPTDTQYF. CDR3 nucleotides: TGTGCCAGCATTGGCGACAGGGGTCCTACAGATACGCAGTATTTT.

The J gene is TRBJ1-6, the V gene TRBV6-5, with 9 bases that match TRBD1. Losses at the gene ends were 2 bases for V and 6 bases for J; bases not matched to a gene: 2. Germline CDR1 reads MNHEY; CDR2 reads SVGAGI. The CDR3 extends over 15 amino acids. The CDR3 here is CASSYGTGINSPLHF. The CDR3 nucleotides read TGTGCCAGCAGTTACGGGACAGGGATTAATTCACCCCTCCACTTT.

This chain joins TRBV11-3 and TRBJ1-1, with D maybe TRBD1 (5 bases). This CDR3 has 13 amino acids. V shed 5 bases and J shed 4 bases, with 11 bases lying between them. Germline values: CDR1 SGHNT, CDR2 YENEEA. The CDR3 protein is CASSPGGGTEAFF. CDR3 in DNA: TGTGCCAGCAGCCCGGGGGGGGGCACTGAAGCTTTCTTT.

The chain combines TRBV21-1 with TRBJ2-5; TRBD1, the table's D call, was not compared with the DNA. TRBV21-1 is annotated as a pseudogene. CDR3 size: 15 residues. DNA for the CDR3: TGTGCCAGCAGCAAAGAACAAGGGGGAGAAGAGACCCAGTACTTC. As protein: CASSKEQGGEETQYF.

This clone was detected only once. V usage is TRBV6-5 and J usage is TRBJ2-2; 7 bases are a match to TRBD1. The CDR3 length is 16 residues. Germline V lookup: CDR1 MNHEY, CDR2 SVGAGI. Trimming took 0 bases from V and 4 from J; bases not matched to a gene: 5. CDR3 nucleotides: TGTGCCAGCAGTTACTCAGGGGGCGCTGGCACCGGGGAGCTGTTTTTT. It translates to CASSYSGGAGTGELFF.

The table lists this clone with a count of one. The rearrangement joins TRBV2 to TRBJ1-5; 8 bases align to TRBD1. Per germline, CDR1 SNHLY and CDR2 FYNNEI. V lost 4 bases and J lost 1; bases outside the gene matches: 6. This CDR3 region has 16 residues. CDR3: CASSAVTGASNQPQHF. CDR3 nucleotide sequence: TGTGCCAGCAGTGCGGTGACAGGGGCAAGCAATCAGCCCCAGCATTTT. Variable domain in full (rest from reference TRBV2 and TRBJ1-5): EPEVTQTPSHQVTQMGQEVILRCVPISNHLYFYWYRQILGQKVEFLVSFYNNEISEKSEIFDDQFSVERPDGSNFTLKIRSTKLEDSAMYFCASSAVTGASNQPQHFGDGTRLSIL.

The genes are TRBV27 and TRBJ1-1; 8 nucleotides agree with TRBD1. This CDR3 comprises 12 residues. The junction had 0 bases not matched to a gene; V was cut back by 5 bases and J by 4 bases. CDR1 is MNHEY, CDR2 SMNVEV, per germline (reference sequence). The CDR3 sequence: CASSDRGTEAFF. The CDR3 DNA is TGTGCCAGCAGTGACAGGGGCACTGAAGCTTTCTTT.

The chain carries TRBV18 and TRBJ2-5; D gene uncertain. V lost 0 bases and J lost 0, with 8 bases in between. The germline CDR1 and CDR2 sequences are KGHSH and LQKENI. This CDR3 contains 15 residues. DNA of the CDR3: TGTGCCAGCTCACCACCGGCAACGTACCAAGAGACCCAGTACTTC. Translation gives CASSPPATYQETQYF.

This CDR3 reads CASSVDPGSYEQYF. The CDR3 DNA reads TGTGCCAGCAGCGTAGATCCGGGTTCATACGAGCAGTACTTC. The chain employs TRBV9 and TRBJ2-7; D unclear. This CDR3 has 14 residues. V was pared by 0 bases and J by 4 bases, with 11 bases between. CDR1 and CDR2 (germline): SGDLS, YYNGEE.

This chain links TRBV11-3 with TRBJ2-3; D might be TRBD2 (6 bases). The CDR3 length is 16 residues. Germline V gene sequence: CDR1 SGHNT, CDR2 YENEEA. V lost 5 bases, J lost 0 bases, and 15 bases lay in between. The CDR3 sequence is CASSPGWSGSTDTQYF. CDR3 DNA sequence: TGTGCCAGCAGCCCGGGTTGGAGCGGGAGCACAGATACGCAGTATTTT.

This chain joins TRBV4-2 and TRBJ2-3; tentatively, D is TRBD1 (6 bases). Per the germline V gene, CDR1 is LGHNA and CDR2 is YNFKEQ. The CDR3 extends over 17 amino acids. Trimming removed 1 base from V and 3 bases from J, with 17 bases in between. The CDR3 DNA reads as TGTGCCAGCAGCCAAGGCGAGTCGGGACACCAGACAGATACGCAGTATTTT. Translated, it gives CASSQGESGHQTDTQYF.